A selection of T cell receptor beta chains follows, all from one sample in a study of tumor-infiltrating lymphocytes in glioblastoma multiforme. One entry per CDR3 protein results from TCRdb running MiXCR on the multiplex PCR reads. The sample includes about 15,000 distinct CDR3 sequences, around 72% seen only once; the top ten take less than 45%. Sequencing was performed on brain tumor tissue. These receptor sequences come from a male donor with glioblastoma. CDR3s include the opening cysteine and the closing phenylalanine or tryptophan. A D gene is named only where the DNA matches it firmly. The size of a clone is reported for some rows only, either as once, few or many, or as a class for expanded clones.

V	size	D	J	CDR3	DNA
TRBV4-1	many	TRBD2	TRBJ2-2	CASSQETSGIYTGELFF	TGCGCCAGCAGCCAAGAGACTAGCGGGATTTACACCGGGGAGCTGTTTTTT
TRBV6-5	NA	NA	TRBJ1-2	CASSYSGDGYTF	TGTGCCAGCAGTTACTCAGGGGATGGCTACACCTTC
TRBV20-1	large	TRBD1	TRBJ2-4	CSARDPDRGIRKAKNIQYF	TGCAGTGCTAGAGACCCGGACAGGGGGATTCGGAAAGCCAAAAACATTCAGTACTTC
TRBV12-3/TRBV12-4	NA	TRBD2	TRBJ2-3	CASGRLAGGDMQYF	TGTGCCAGCGGCCGACTAGCGGGAGGGGATATGCAGTATTTT
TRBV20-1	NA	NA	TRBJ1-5	CSALRDTGWQPQHF	TGCAGTGCTCTCCGGGACACTGGCTGGCAGCCCCAGCATTTT
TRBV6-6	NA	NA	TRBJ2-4	CACSQTGPENIQYF	TGTGCCTGCAGCCAAACAGGCCCGGAAAACATTCAGTACTTC
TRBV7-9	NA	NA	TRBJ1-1	CANSLDRLNTEAFF	TGTGCCAACAGCTTAGACCGTTTGAACACTGAAGCTTTCTTT
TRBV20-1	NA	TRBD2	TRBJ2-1	CSATLAGGYNGQFF	TGCAGTGCTACCCTAGCGGGGGGTTACAATGGGCAGTTCTTC
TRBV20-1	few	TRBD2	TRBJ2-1	CSATAGGFYNEQFF	TGCAGTGCCACAGCGGGAGGGTTCTACAATGAGCAGTTCTTC
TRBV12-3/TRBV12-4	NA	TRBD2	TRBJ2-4	CGSSTRLAGCLTLTKNISYF	TGTGGCAGCAGTACCAGACTAGCGGGCTGCCTTACCCTAACCAAAAACATAAGTTACTTC
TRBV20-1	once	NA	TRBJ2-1	CNAEPQYNEQFF	TGCAATGCTGAGCCACAATACAATGAGCAGTTCTTC
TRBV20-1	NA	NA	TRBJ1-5	CSARGWDSKSNQPQHF	TGCAGTGCTAGAGGTTGGGACTCCAAAAGCAATCAGCCCCAGCATTTT
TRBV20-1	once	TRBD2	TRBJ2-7	CSANLRTSGLPGQYF	TGCAGTGCCAACCTTCGGACTAGCGGGCTCCCGGGGCAGTACTTC
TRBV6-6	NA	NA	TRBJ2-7	CASSYYQGSGEQYF	TGTGCCAGCAGTTACTACCAGGGGTCGGGGGAGCAGTACTTC
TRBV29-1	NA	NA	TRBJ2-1	CSVRGGLYNEQFF	TGCAGCGTTAGGGGGGGCCTTTACAATGAGCAGTTCTTC
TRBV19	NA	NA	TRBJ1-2	CASIGDSYSYTF	TGTGCCAGTATAGGGGATTCCTATAGCTACACCTTC
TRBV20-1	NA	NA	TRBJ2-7	CSARNLDEQYF	TGCAGTGCTAGAAACCTCGACGAGCAGTACTTC
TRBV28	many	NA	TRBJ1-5	CASSRGTVSNQPQHF	TGTGCCAGCAGCCGCGGAACAGTTAGCAATCAGCCCCAGCATTTT